This TCR beta chain was sequenced for a study of blood T cell repertoires in COVID-19. J gave up 0 bases and V 4 bases, and 12 bases lay outside the gene matches. Looked up from germline, CDR1 is MNHEY and CDR2 is SVGEGT. The CDR3 extends over 20 amino acids. Assay used: immunoSEQ multiplex PCR; TCRdb lists only in-frame clones, some missing. This sample yields 200,000 to 300,000 clones, of which over 70% are seen a single time; around 3.1% belongs to the top ten. Enrollees, roughly 18 to 90 years old, lived in about two dozen US areas. Categorization into cohorts depended on clinical history that participants reported. In the 2 weeks before study entry, exposed participants met a COVID-19 case, which was PCR-confirmed or clinician-diagnosed.

Source material: PBMCs or T cells enriched from blood (not recorded which). This rearrangement joins TRBV6-2 or TRBV6-3 to TRBJ2-4, with TRBD2 matching 13 bases. The TCR originated in a woman in her thirties or forties who had been exposed to COVID-19. Here the CDR3 reads CASSFRGGLAGNLAKNIQYF. The CDR3 nucleotides read TGTGCCAGCAGTTTCCGGGGGGGACTAGCGGGGAATCTAGCCAAAAACATTCAGTACTTC.